This TCR beta chain was obtained from a study of control samples from healthy donors and cancer patients. Profiled with immunoSEQ multiplex PCR; TCRdb holds only in-frame clones, not every one. The sample has about 170,000 clones, 85% to 90% seen once. At least ten counts were recorded for this clone. Sample: blood. This receptor was taken from a woman in her thirties in good health.

The chain's CDR3 is CASSIRGGELFF. The CDR3 DNA reads TGTGCCAGTAGTATAAGGGGTGGGGAGCTGTTTTTT. This chain connects TRBV19 to TRBJ2-2, with D maybe TRBD1 (5 bases). CDR3 length equals 12 residues. V was cut by 2 bases and J by 8 bases, with 6 bases left in between. The germline CDR1 and CDR2 sequences are LNHDA and SQIVND (reference sequence).